This passage covers 20 T cell receptor beta chains from one sample sequenced in a study of CD8+ T cells in alopecia areata. In each case, RNA was isolated and then reverse transcribed into cDNA as the sequencing template. The protocol was immunoSEQ multiplex PCR, while the TCRdb copy is restricted to in-frame clones and leaves out a portion. The sample has 130,000 to 150,000 clones, around 51% seen once; the top ten hold 0.8% to 1%. The specimen was CD4+ T cells sorted from blood, collected at week 0. These receptors were obtained from a human donor with alopecia areata.

The chain uses TRBV29-1 and TRBJ1-5; 9 nucleotides agree with TRBD1. This CDR3 has 12 amino acids. The germline V gene encodes CDR1 SQVTM and CDR2 ANQGSEA. Losses at the gene ends were 7 bases for V and 7 bases for J; bases not matched to a gene: 5. CDR3 residues: CSARTGEQPQHF. The DNA for the CDR3 is TGCAGCGCCCGGACAGGGGAACAGCCCCAGCATTTT.

This rearrangement joins TRBV19 to TRBJ1-5; D not certain. Trimming took 9 bases from V and 3 from J, leaving 12 bases between them. Germline CDR1 reads LNHDA; CDR2 reads SQIVND (reference sequence). The CDR3 has 13 residues. This CDR3 is CASLSRLNQPQHF. DNA of the CDR3: TGTGCCAGCCTGAGCAGGCTCAATCAGCCCCAGCATTTT.

The V gene is TRBV7-2, the J gene TRBJ2-7; 9 positions match TRBD2. The CDR3 has 16 amino acids. Germline lookup yields CDR1 SGHTA and CDR2 FQGNSA. Germline trimming cut 0 bases from V and 0 bases from J; bases unmatched to any gene: 3. The CDR3 DNA reads TGTGCCAGCAGCTTAGCGTCGACTAGCGGCTCCTACGAGCAGTACTTC. Its protein is CASSLASTSGSYEQYF.

Points on this clone: Other nucleotide sequences in the sample specify the same CDR3. The chain combines TRBV29-1 with TRBJ1-1, with 10 nucleotides matching TRBD1. Germline V gives CDR1 SQVTM, CDR2 ANQGSEA. The CDR3 sequence is 12 residues long. V shed 4 bases and J 5 bases; nucleotides not matched to a gene: 1. The chain's CDR3 is CSVGTGGTEAFF. In DNA form, the CDR3 reads TGCAGCGTTGGGACAGGGGGAACTGAAGCTTTCTTT.

The table lists this clone with a count of one. This chain links TRBV6-5 with TRBJ1-2, with D perhaps TRBD1 (5 bases). In germline, CDR1 is MNHEY, CDR2 SVGAGI. The CDR3 loop spans 12 amino acids. V lost 5 bases and J 7 bases, leaving 11 bases between the germline ends. The CDR3 here is CASSAPQGGYTF. The CDR3 DNA is TGTGCCAGCAGTGCACCCCAGGGTGGCTACACCTTC.

This clone was picked up a small number of times. The V gene is TRBV27, the J gene TRBJ1-5; no reliable D call. The CDR3 runs 12 residues. Germline V CDR1 and CDR2: MNHEY, SMNVEV (reference sequence). V lost 5 bases and J lost 4, with 6 bases in between. In nucleotides, the CDR3 is TGTGCCAGCAGTACGGGTAATCAGCCCCAGCATTTT. This translates into CASSTGNQPQHF.

The chain links TRBV9 to TRBJ1-1; possibly TRBD1 for D (5 bases). The germline gives CDR1 SGDLS, CDR2 YYNGEE. This CDR3 region has 15 residues. The V gene lost 4 bases and the J gene lost 13 bases, with 26 bases spanning the gap. The CDR3 here is CASSPRPVSSKGHFF. CDR3 sequence (DNA): TGTGCCAGCAGCCCCAGGCCAGTATCCTCGAAGGGGCATTTCTTT.

The chain combines TRBV29-1 with TRBJ2-5; 7 bases are a match to TRBD1. CDR3 length: 14 residues. The V gene end was trimmed by 3 bases and the J gene end by 5 bases; junction bases not matched to a gene: 9. Germline CDR1 reads SQVTM; CDR2 reads ANQGSEA. The CDR3: CSVERDSLEETQYF. CDR3 nucleotides: TGCAGCGTTGAGAGGGACAGCCTAGAGGAGACCCAGTACTTC.

The chain links TRBV6-5 to TRBJ1-5; a possible D gene is TRBD1 (5 bases). CDR3 length: 15 amino acids. Deletions cut 8 bases from V and 0 bases from J, with 14 bases between. From germline, CDR1 is MNHEY and CDR2 SVGAGI. In DNA, the CDR3 is TGTGCCAGCGCAACGAGGGGCTATAGCAATCAGCCCCAGCATTTT. It yields the protein CASATRGYSNQPQHF.

The V and J genes are TRBV29-1 and TRBJ2-3; 9 bases agree with TRBD1. The CDR3 extends over 17 amino acids. Germline V gene data show CDR1 as SQVTM and CDR2 as ANQGSEA. The ends lost 0 bases at V and 5 bases at J; junction bases unmatched: 12. The CDR3 sequence is CSVEDRDRGSVEDTQYF. CDR3 in DNA: TGCAGCGTTGAAGATCGAGACAGGGGGTCAGTGGAAGATACGCAGTATTTT.

This chain uses TRBV4-1 with TRBJ2-3, with D perhaps assigned TRBD1 or TRBD2 (5 bases each). V dropped 2 bases and J dropped 4 bases, with 7 bases sitting between them. CDR1 and CDR2 from the germline V gene are MGHRA and YSYEKL. The CDR3 runs to 13 residues. The DNA for the CDR3 is TGCGCCAGCAGCCAAAGGGGAGCAGATACGCAGTATTTT. Its protein is CASSQRGADTQYF.

The gene calls are TRBV2 and TRBJ1-2, with D unclear. Germline-derived CDR1 and CDR2 are SNHLY and FYNNEI. This CDR3 spans 16 amino acids. With 1 base removed from V and 8 bases from J, the gap between germline ends came to 20 bases. This CDR3 is CASSEVAAHIGVGYTF. The CDR3, as DNA: TGTGCCAGCAGTGAAGTGGCAGCTCATATCGGGGTAGGCTACACCTTC.

This clone was seen a few times. The CDR3 DNA reads TGTGCCAGCAGCTCCGTTTTCCCGGGGAGCGAGCAGTACTTC. Translation gives CASSSVFPGSEQYF. This chain joins TRBV7-9 and TRBJ2-7, with D possibly TRBD2 on 5 matching bases. Germline loops: CDR1 SEHNR, CDR2 FQNEAQ (reference sequence). CDR3 length: 14 amino acids. Trimming left V 4 bases short and J 6 bases short, with 16 bases between.

This clone was observed a few times. The chain employs TRBV19 and TRBJ2-7; 13 bases agree with TRBD2. V trimming: 9 bases; J trimming: 3 bases; junction bases outside the gene matches: 2. Germline assignment: CDR1 LNHDA and CDR2 SQIVND (reference sequence). The CDR3 consists of 13 residues. CDR3 sequence (DNA): TGTGCCAGGGGACTAGCGGGGCTCTACGAGCAGTACTTC. This encodes CARGLAGLYEQYF.

This chain links TRBV29-1 with TRBJ2-3, with 7 bases aligning to TRBD1. CDR3 size: 16 residues. V was clipped by 4 bases and J by 0 bases; unmatched bases: 10. Germline CDR1 is SQVTM and CDR2 is ANQGSEA. The CDR3 loop reads CSVGDDRAYSTDTQYF. Here the CDR3 DNA reads TGCAGCGTTGGGGACGACAGGGCTTATAGCACAGATACGCAGTATTTT.

CDR3 residues: CASSLVRGGTEAFF. CDR3 DNA sequence: TGTGCCAGCAGCCTAGTGCGGGGTGGGACTGAAGCTTTCTTT. The chain combines TRBV5-4 with TRBJ1-1, with D unclear. The CDR3 is made up of 14 amino acids. The ends were cut back, 4 bases at V and 5 bases at J, with 15 bases in the middle. Germline lookup yields CDR1 SGHNT and CDR2 YYREEE (reference sequence).

The chain joins TRBV11-2 to TRBJ2-1; D gene unclear. V was clipped by 7 bases and J by 3 bases, with 16 bases between them. Germline lookup yields CDR1 SGHAT and CDR2 FQNNGV. This CDR3 comprises 15 residues. CDR3 DNA sequence: TGTGCCAGCAACCACCGAGGCGGAGACTACAATGAGCAGTTCTTC. Residues: CASNHRGGDYNEQFF.

This chain links TRBV27 with TRBJ2-3, with no clear D. V was clipped by 11 bases and J by 9 bases, with 21 bases between them. This CDR3 region has 13 residues. In germline, CDR1 is MNHEY, CDR2 SMNVEV (reference sequence). In DNA form, the CDR3 reads TGTGCCGCGTACCGGGTGGGGTCCGGGACGCAGTATTTT. It codes for CAAYRVGSGTQYF.

CDR3 coding DNA: TGTGCCAGCAGTTCGGCGTCAGCGTCGGGCTACAATGAGCAGTTCTTC. This translates into CASSSASASGYNEQFF. This chain links TRBV5-4 with TRBJ2-1; no clear D gene. Germline lookup yields CDR1 SGHNT and CDR2 YYREEE (reference sequence). Trimming stripped 5 bases from V and 3 bases from J, with 18 bases between. The CDR3 has 16 amino acids. The variable domain in full, completed from reference TRBV5-4 and TRBJ2-1, reads ETGVTQSPTHLIKTRGQQVTLRCSSQSGHNTVSWYQQALGQGPQFIFQYYREEENGRGNFPPRFSGLQFPNYSSELNVNALELDDSALYLCASSSASASGYNEQFFGPGTRLTVL.

This clone was observed a few times. The V gene is TRBV6-5, the J gene TRBJ2-7; 12 bases agree with TRBD2. The length of the CDR3 is 16 residues. V shed 2 bases, J shed 3 bases, and the junction held 5 bases outside the gene matches. The germline CDR1 and CDR2 sequences are MNHEY and SVGAGI. CDR3 region: CASSYRGLAGNYEQYF. The CDR3 nucleotides are TGTGCCAGCAGTTACCGTGGACTAGCGGGGAACTACGAGCAGTACTTC.